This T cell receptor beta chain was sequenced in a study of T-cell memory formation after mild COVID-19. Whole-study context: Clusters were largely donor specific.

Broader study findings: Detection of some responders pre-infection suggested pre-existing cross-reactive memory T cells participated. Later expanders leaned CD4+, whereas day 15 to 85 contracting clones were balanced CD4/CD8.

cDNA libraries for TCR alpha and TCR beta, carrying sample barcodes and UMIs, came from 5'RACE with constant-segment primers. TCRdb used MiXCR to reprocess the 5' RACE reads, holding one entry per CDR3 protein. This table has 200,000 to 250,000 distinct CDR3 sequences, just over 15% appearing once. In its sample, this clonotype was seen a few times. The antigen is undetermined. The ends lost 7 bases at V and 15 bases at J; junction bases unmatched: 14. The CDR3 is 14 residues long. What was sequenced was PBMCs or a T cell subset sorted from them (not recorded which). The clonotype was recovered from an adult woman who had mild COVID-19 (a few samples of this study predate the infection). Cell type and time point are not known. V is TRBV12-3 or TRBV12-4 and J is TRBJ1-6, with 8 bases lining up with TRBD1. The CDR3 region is CASTEPGQAPVLHF. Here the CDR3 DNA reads TGTGCCAGCACGGAACCGGGACAGGCCCCGGTCCTCCACTTT.